This note documents a single T cell receptor beta chain sequence. As yet, its antigen is unknown. Germline CDR1 reads SGHNT; CDR2 reads YYREEE (reference sequence). Trimming took off 0 bases at V and 7 bases at J, with 14 bases between the two ends. The CDR3 runs to 15 residues. The data derive from a study of T cell repertoires in cytomegalovirus infection. Study-level information: It can be stated that public TCR beta signatures indicated CMV infection as well as a matching HLA type. Study-level results: The response measured ex vivo was dominated by TCR beta clonotypes (HLA-C-restricted and CMV-specific). Carriage of CMV together with the relevant HLA was identifiable through cumulative public TCR beta family frequency.

TCRdb fed the reads into MiXCR, producing one record per CDR3 protein. The repertoire holds over 200,000 distinct CDR3 sequences, with roughly an eighth as singletons. V is TRBV5-4 and J is TRBJ2-1, with D perhaps TRBD1 (6 bases). The sample comprised PBMCs. The sequence came from a human donor in good health (CMV status not recorded). Some clones in this sample may be carry-over from other donors' samples. The CDR3 sequence: CASSLGQAFLNEQFF. The CDR3 DNA follows: TGTGCCAGCAGCTTGGGACAGGCGTTCTTGAATGAGCAGTTCTTC.